The clone carrying this T cell receptor (beta chain) was picked up one time. Original processing methods: By means of reference gene primer amplification, nucleated cell counts were estimated. Sequencing used immunoSEQ multiplex PCR; TCRdb keeps in-frame clones, though not all of them. The V and J calls and the clone size are those of that table, but D and trimming were determined from the DNA. The top ten hold approximately 8.8% of the sample, which has hundreds of thousands of clones, about 89% seen once. This entry is derived from a study of blood T cell repertoires in COVID-19. This CDR3 is 14 amino acids long. V was trimmed by 5 bases and J by 2 bases, leaving 12 bases between them. The germline CDR1 and CDR2 sequences are SGHNT and YENEEA. Participants were aged about 18 to 90 years, lived in about 26 US areas, and enrolled virtually.

The receptor comes from a woman aged 40 to 50 who had recovered from COVID-19. Sample: PBMCs or T cells enriched from blood (not recorded which). The V gene is TRBV11-3, the J gene TRBJ2-5, with D perhaps matching TRBD1 (6 bases). For the CDR3, the DNA is TGTGCCAGCAGCCCGGGGACACCTCAAGAGACCCAGTACTTC. It is translated as CASSPGTPQETQYF.